Presented here are 13 T cell receptor beta chains from one specimen sequenced in a study of CD8 T cells in Susac syndrome. Reverse transcription of roughly 0.5 to 1 ug RNA used random hexamers. TCRdb used MiXCR to reprocess the immunoSEQ multiplex PCR reads, holding one entry per CDR3 protein. The sample includes roughly 170,000 distinct CDR3 sequences, around 93% of them seen just once. The sequenced material came from CD4+ T cells from PBMCs. The receptors originated from a human donor with multiple sclerosis.

This sequence joins TRBV19 and TRBJ2-7; 7 nucleotides match TRBD2. Germline V gene lookup returns CDR1 LNHDA and CDR2 SQIVND (reference sequence). J was trimmed by 2 bases and V by 5 bases; bases with no gene match: 9. The CDR3 contains 15 residues. The CDR3 DNA follows: TGTGCCAGTAGTGACGGTAGGGGAGGGACCTACGAGCAGTACTTC. Protein sequence: CASSDGRGGTYEQYF.

The chain employs TRBV19 and TRBJ1-1; 10 bases map to TRBD1. Trimming cost V 5 bases and J 7 bases; bases outside gene matches: 10. There are 15 residues in the CDR3. The germline CDR1 and CDR2 sequences are LNHDA and SQIVND (reference sequence). CDR3 sequence (DNA): TGTGCCAGTAGTCCATCCGGGACAGGGGTTCATGAAGCTTTCTTT. This translates into CASSPSGTGVHEAFF.

The V gene is TRBV5-1, the J gene TRBJ2-7, with a tentative D call TRBD1 (6 bases). CDR1 SGHRS and CDR2 YFSETQ come from the germline V gene. V was trimmed by 7 bases and J by 3 bases, leaving 17 bases between them. The CDR3 length is 14 residues. CDR3 in amino acids: CASVPQGRNYEQYF. CDR3 nucleotide sequence: TGCGCCAGCGTACCCCAGGGGAGAAACTACGAGCAGTACTTC.

The sample holds one count of this clonotype. The rearrangement uses TRBV20-1 and TRBJ2-6; a possible D gene is TRBD1 (5 bases). Trimming shortened V by 1 base and J by 0 bases, and 13 bases separated the two germline ends. The germline V gene encodes CDR1 DFQATT and CDR2 SNEGSKA (reference sequence). The CDR3 contains 17 residues. DNA for the CDR3: TGCAGTGCTAGAGCGGGCAGGGCCACCTCTGGGGCCAACGTCCTGACTTTC. This gives the protein CSARAGRATSGANVLTF.

The chain joins TRBV4-2 to TRBJ2-5, with D unclear. Germline V gene data show CDR1 as LGHNA and CDR2 as YNFKEQ. This CDR3 has 15 amino acids. V lost 3 bases and J lost 2, with 13 bases in between. Here the CDR3 reads CASSHSPRAQETQYF. CDR3 in DNA: TGTGCCAGCAGCCACTCGCCTCGGGCTCAAGAGACCCAGTACTTC.

This chain connects TRBV5-6 to TRBJ1-2; no clear D gene. The CDR3 extends over 17 amino acids. Trimming shortened V by 2 bases and J by 5 bases, and 22 bases separated the two germline ends. The germline V gene encodes CDR1 SGHDT and CDR2 YYEEEE. The DNA of the CDR3 is TGTGCCAGCAGCTTTGGCCCGCCTTCGGGTTCATGGTATGGCTACACCTTC. This encodes CASSFGPPSGSWYGYTF.

This clonotype was observed a single time. This rearrangement joins TRBV5-4 to TRBJ2-1; no definite D call. V gave up 1 base and J gave up 6 bases, with 5 bases separating them. Germline CDR1 and CDR2: SGHNT and YYREEE (reference sequence). The CDR3 runs 12 residues. The CDR3 spells CASSLYSNEQFF. The CDR3 DNA reads TGTGCCAGCAGCTTGTACAGCAATGAGCAGTTCTTC.

This rearrangement joins TRBV5-1 to TRBJ2-3, with 9 bases aligning to TRBD1. CDR3 length: 15 residues. V gave up 4 bases and J gave up 4 bases; unmatched junction bases: 7. Germline assignment: CDR1 SGHRS and CDR2 YFSETQ. This CDR3 is CASSHRDREADTQYF. The CDR3 bases are TGCGCCAGCAGCCACCGGGACAGGGAAGCAGATACGCAGTATTTT. Full variable domain (outside the CDR3, taken from reference TRBV5-1 and TRBJ2-3): KAGVTQTPRYLIKTRGQQVTLSCSPISGHRSVSWYQQTPGQGLQFLFEYFSETQRNKGNFPGRFSGRQFSNSRSEMNVSTLELGDSALYLCASSHRDREADTQYFGPGTRLTVL.

The chain is built from TRBV19 and TRBJ2-2, with 9 bases identical to TRBD1. After removal of 6 bases from V and 4 bases from J, the junction contained 3 bases not matched to a gene. Per germline, CDR1 LNHDA and CDR2 SQIVND (reference sequence). The CDR3 spans 14 residues. CDR3 protein: CASSRDRATGELFF. CDR3 in DNA: TGTGCCAGTAGCCGGGACAGGGCCACCGGGGAGCTGTTTTTT.

The V and J genes are TRBV7-2 and TRBJ2-5; perhaps TRBD2 as D (6 bases). Looked up from germline, CDR1 is SGHTA and CDR2 is FQGNSA. V lost 3 bases, J lost 1 base, and 12 bases lay in between. The CDR3 loop spans 15 amino acids. The CDR3: CASSLGLIAQETQYF. The CDR3 coding sequence is TGTGCCAGCAGCTTGGGACTCATCGCCCAAGAGACCCAGTACTTC.

This clonotype was picked up one time. The genes are TRBV20-1 and TRBJ2-5, with 8 positions matching TRBD1. V was pared by 5 bases and J by 2 bases, with 4 bases of the junction left unmatched. Germline lookup yields CDR1 DFQATT and CDR2 SNEGSKA (reference sequence). The length of the CDR3 is 13 residues. CDR3 in amino acids: CSAARQGQETQYF. CDR3 DNA: TGCAGTGCTGCTAGACAGGGGCAAGAGACCCAGTACTTC.

The chain couples TRBV29-1 to TRBJ2-7; D call uncertain. The CDR3 contains 11 residues. Trimming pared 3 bases from V and 1 base from J, leaving 4 bases between. Germline CDR1 reads SQVTM; CDR2 reads ANQGSEA. The CDR3 DNA reads as TGCAGCGTTGAGCGTTCCTACGAGCAGTACTTC. It specifies CSVERSYEQYF.

CDR3 residues: CASIPGGTKNIQYF. CDR3 coding DNA: TGTGCCAGCATCCCGGGGGGAACCAAAAACATTCAGTACTTC. J is TRBJ2-4 and V is TRBV6-2 or TRBV6-3, with 7 bases that match TRBD2. The CDR3 runs to 14 residues. The J segment lost 2 bases and the V segment lost 7 bases, leaving 5 bases of the junction unmatched. In germline, CDR1 is MNHEY, CDR2 SVGEGT.